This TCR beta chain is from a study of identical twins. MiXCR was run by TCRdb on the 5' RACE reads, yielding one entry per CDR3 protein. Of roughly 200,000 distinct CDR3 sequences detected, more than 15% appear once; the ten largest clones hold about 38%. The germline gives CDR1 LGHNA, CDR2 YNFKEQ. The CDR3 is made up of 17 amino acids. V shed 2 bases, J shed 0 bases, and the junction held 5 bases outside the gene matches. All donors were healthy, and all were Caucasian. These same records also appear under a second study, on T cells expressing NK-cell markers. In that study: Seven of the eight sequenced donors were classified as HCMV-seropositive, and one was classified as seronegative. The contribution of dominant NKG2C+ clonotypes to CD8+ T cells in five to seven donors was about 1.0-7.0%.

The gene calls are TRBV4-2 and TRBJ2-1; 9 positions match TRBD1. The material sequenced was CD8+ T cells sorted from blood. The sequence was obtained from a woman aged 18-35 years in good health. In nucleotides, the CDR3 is TGTGCCAGCAGCCAATGGGGACAGGGAAGCTCCTACAATGAGCAGTTCTTC. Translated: CASSQWGQGSSYNEQFF.